These 23 T cell receptor beta chains came from one sample sequenced in a study of cytomegalovirus exposure and HLA in healthy donors. 13 Jbeta primers and 60 Vbeta primers were used for the PCR. This table comes from immunoSEQ multiplex PCR, and its TCRdb copy is limited to in-frame clones, with some not included. The sample yields 180,000 or so clones, around 77% seen once. The source material was PBMCs. Source of these receptors: a woman in her 30s in good health and CMV-seronegative.

The CDR3 protein is CASSETPGQGYGYTF. The CDR3 bases are TGTGCCAGCAGTGAAACCCCGGGACAGGGGTATGGCTACACCTTC. This chain joins TRBV6-1 and TRBJ1-2; 10 nucleotides line up with TRBD1. The length of the CDR3 is 15 residues. The V gene end was trimmed by 2 bases and the J gene end by 5 bases; junction bases not matched to a gene: 5. Looked up from germline, CDR1 is MNHNS and CDR2 is SASEGT.

The genes are TRBV6-1 and TRBJ1-1, with D perhaps matching TRBD1 (5 bases). Trimming removed 6 bases from V and 5 bases from J, with 16 bases in between. Germline V gene lookup returns CDR1 MNHNS and CDR2 SASEGT. This CDR3 has 14 amino acids. CDR3 DNA: TGTGCCAGCAGAGTACAGGTTTCGGCAACTGAAGCTTTCTTT. Translated, it gives CASRVQVSATEAFF.

The chain employs TRBV10-3 and TRBJ2-5, with a possible D match to TRBD2 (6 bases). This CDR3 has 14 residues. The germline CDR1 and CDR2 sequences are ENHRY and SYGVKD. V gave up 4 bases and J gave up 3 bases, with 12 bases separating them. The CDR3 DNA sequence: TGTGCCATCAGTGTACATGGGGAGGAAGAGACCCAGTACTTC. This codes for CAISVHGEEETQYF.

CDR3 in amino acids: CASSFNRDRGNSPLHF. The DNA of the CDR3 is TGTGCCAGCAGCTTTAACCGGGACAGGGGAAATTCACCCCTCCACTTT. The J gene is TRBJ1-6, the V gene TRBV5-8; TRBD1 matches at 10 bases. V was pared by 2 bases and J by 7 bases, with 6 bases of the junction left unmatched. Germline CDR1 is SGHTS and CDR2 is YDEGEE. This CDR3 is built from 16 residues.

V and J are TRBV6-5 and TRBJ1-1, with D unclear. V was pared by 4 bases and J by 7 bases, with 7 bases between. Germline V CDR1 and CDR2: MNHEY, SVGAGI. The CDR3 totals 11 residues. CDR3 loop: CASSSTVEAFF. CDR3 DNA: TGTGCCAGCAGTTCCACGGTTGAAGCTTTCTTT.

In its sample, this clone was seen a few times. The J gene is TRBJ2-3, the V gene TRBV18; tentatively, D is TRBD2 (5 bases). Germline V lookup: CDR1 KGHSH, CDR2 LQKENI. CDR3 length: 14 residues. The V and J ends lost 6 bases and 2 bases respectively, with 12 bases between them. CDR3 in amino acids: CASSPGMVTDTQYF. The CDR3 nucleotides are TGTGCCAGCTCCCCGGGAATGGTCACAGATACGCAGTATTTT.

V usage is TRBV4-2 and J usage is TRBJ2-7, with unresolved D. This CDR3 comprises 12 residues. The germline V gene encodes CDR1 LGHNA and CDR2 YNFKEQ. Trimming removed 0 bases at V and 3 bases at J, with 3 bases between. CDR3: CASSQDYYEQYF. The CDR3 coding sequence is TGTGCCAGCAGCCAAGATTACTACGAGCAGTACTTC.

This chain uses TRBV30 with TRBJ2-5; 7 bases line up with TRBD2. CDR1 GTSNPN and CDR2 SVGIG come from the germline V gene (reference sequence). This CDR3 is 15 amino acids long. The junction had 5 bases not matched to a gene; V was cut back by 0 bases and J by 1 base. CDR3 residues: CAWSVRRGTQETQYF. CDR3 bases: TGTGCCTGGAGTGTAAGGCGGGGGACCCAAGAGACCCAGTACTTC.

The chain links TRBV2 to TRBJ2-7, with TRBD1 identical over 8 bases. Trimming at V came to 5 bases and at J to 4 bases, leaving 7 bases not matched to a gene. The length of the CDR3 is 14 residues. Germline-derived CDR1 and CDR2 are SNHLY and FYNNEI. Here the CDR3 DNA reads TGTGCCAGCAGTTCCACAGGGGGAGGATACGAGCAGTACTTC. It is translated as CASSSTGGGYEQYF.

This clone has just a few counts. The CDR3 here is CASSTRGGAGNSPLHF. The CDR3 nucleotides read TGTGCCAGCAGCACAAGAGGGGGCGCCGGTAATTCACCCCTCCACTTT. This sequence joins TRBV9 and TRBJ1-6; 7 bases fit TRBD1. This CDR3 is 16 amino acids long. With V trimmed by 4 bases and J by 6 bases, 10 bases remained unmatched. The V gene's germline CDR1 is SGDLS and CDR2 YYNGEE. Complete variable domain (other parts from reference TRBV9 and TRBJ1-6): DSGVTQTPKHLITATGQRVTLRCSPRSGDLSVYWYQQSLDQGLQFLIQYYNGEERAKGNILERFSAQQFPDLHSELNLSSLELGDSALYFCASSTRGGAGNSPLHFGNGTRLTVT.

The chain has TRBV5-5 and TRBJ2-3; possibly TRBD2 for D (5 bases). Looked up from germline, CDR1 is SGHKS and CDR2 is YYEKEE (reference sequence). V lost 4 bases and J lost 3, with 24 bases in between. CDR3 length equals 18 residues. CDR3 amino acids: CASSGIPAGPLGTDTQYF. The CDR3 coding sequence is TGTGCCAGCAGCGGAATACCTGCGGGTCCTCTCGGGACAGATACGCAGTATTTT.

The chain links TRBV7-8 to TRBJ2-2, with D unclear. V dropped 6 bases and J dropped 6 bases, with 8 bases sitting between them. From germline, CDR1 is SGHVS and CDR2 FQNEAQ. The CDR3 has 12 residues. CDR3 in DNA: TGTGCCAGCAGGCCGCCGGCCGGGGAGCTGTTTTTT. This gives the protein CASRPPAGELFF.

The chain is built from TRBV27 and TRBJ2-7; TRBD1 matches at 10 bases. J was trimmed by 2 bases and V by 6 bases; bases with no gene match: 4. Per the germline V gene, CDR1 is MNHEY and CDR2 is SMNVEV (reference sequence). The CDR3 consists of 14 residues. The CDR3 coding sequence is TGTGCCAGCAGCCTTGGACAGGGGGCCTACGAGCAGTACTTC. As protein: CASSLGQGAYEQYF.

The CDR3 DNA follows: TGCGCCAGCAGCTTGCCAGGGGGAACAGATACGCAGTATTTT. Protein sequence: CASSLPGGTDTQYF. The genes are TRBV5-1 and TRBJ2-3; 7 bases align to TRBD1. The CDR3 is 14 residues long. The ends lost 1 base at V and 3 bases at J; junction bases unmatched: 2. Germline CDR1 is SGHRS and CDR2 is YFSETQ.

The chain combines TRBV2 with TRBJ1-2; 9 nucleotides agree with TRBD1. CDR3 length: 15 residues. Trimming removed 7 bases from V and 2 bases from J; junction bases left unmatched: 8. Germline CDR1 SNHLY, CDR2 FYNNEI. As DNA, the CDR3 is TGTGCCAGCAACCCAGGGGGGACAGGGAACTATGGCTACACCTTC. Translation gives CASNPGGTGNYGYTF.

The CDR3 DNA follows: TGTGCCAGCAGCACCGGGAGAGTGAACACTGAAGCTTTCTTT. Its protein is CASSTGRVNTEAFF. The V and J genes are TRBV27 and TRBJ1-1, with D unclear. CDR1 and CDR2 (germline): MNHEY, SMNVEV (reference sequence). The CDR3 extends over 14 amino acids. Trimming cost V 6 bases and J 0 bases, with 11 bases left between them.

V usage is TRBV5-4 and J usage is TRBJ2-7, with no clear D. Germline lookup yields CDR1 SGHNT and CDR2 YYREEE (reference sequence). V lost 1 base and J 3 bases, leaving 11 bases between the germline ends. This CDR3 spans 14 amino acids. CDR3 DNA: TGTGCCAGCAGCTTGATGTCAGGCAACTACGAGCAGTACTTC. Its translation: CASSLMSGNYEQYF.

V is TRBV20-1 and J is TRBJ2-3; possibly TRBD1 for D (5 bases). Germline-derived CDR1 and CDR2 are DFQATT and SNEGSKA (reference sequence). The CDR3 has 10 residues. The V end lost 2 bases, the J end lost 13 bases, and 10 bases lay between the germline ends. Written as DNA, the CDR3 is TGCAGTGCTAGAATGGGGCACGAGTATTTT. Protein: CSARMGHEYF.

The chain carries TRBV7-9 and TRBJ1-2; 8 bases match TRBD1. Trimming took 6 bases from V and 4 from J; bases not matched to a gene: 10. This CDR3 is built from 15 residues. Per germline, CDR1 SEHNR and CDR2 FQNEAQ (reference sequence). The CDR3 protein is CASSHRADRAYGYTF. CDR3 nucleotide sequence: TGTGCCAGCAGTCATCGGGCGGACAGGGCCTATGGCTACACCTTC.

V gene TRBV14 combines with J gene TRBJ1-6; no clear D gene. Looked up from germline, CDR1 is SGHDN and CDR2 is FVKESK. CDR3 length equals 13 residues. V was clipped by 3 bases and J by 10 bases, with 10 bases between them. The CDR3 DNA sequence: TGTGCCAGCAGCCAGAACATTGAATCACCCCTCCACTTT. It yields the protein CASSQNIESPLHF.

The rearrangement joins TRBV4-1 to TRBJ1-6; weak D call: TRBD1 (5 bases). From germline, CDR1 is MGHRA and CDR2 YSYEKL. There are 13 residues in the CDR3. Deletions cut 5 bases from V and 10 bases from J, with 12 bases between. The CDR3 loop is CASSSGGWSPLHF. The CDR3 DNA follows: TGCGCCAGCAGCTCGGGGGGATGGTCACCCCTCCACTTT.

This clone was found once. The chain has TRBV25-1 and TRBJ2-7; TRBD1 matches at 7 bases. The CDR3 sequence is 15 residues long. Germline CDR1 is MGHDK and CDR2 is SYGVNS. With 6 bases clipped from V and 4 bases from J, the junction kept 12 bases outside the gene matches. In DNA, the CDR3 is TGTGCCAGCAGCGATGTTAACAGGGGCGGATACGAGCAGTACTTC. As protein: CASSDVNRGGYEQYF.

CDR3 coding DNA: TGCGCCAGCAGCTTGGATAGCGGATTACTAAACTATGGCTACACCTTC. Its protein is CASSLDSGLLNYGYTF. The chain joins TRBV5-1 to TRBJ1-2; D unclear. V was clipped by 0 bases and J by 2 bases, with 14 bases between them. The CDR3 spans 16 residues. The V gene's germline CDR1 is SGHRS and CDR2 YFSETQ.